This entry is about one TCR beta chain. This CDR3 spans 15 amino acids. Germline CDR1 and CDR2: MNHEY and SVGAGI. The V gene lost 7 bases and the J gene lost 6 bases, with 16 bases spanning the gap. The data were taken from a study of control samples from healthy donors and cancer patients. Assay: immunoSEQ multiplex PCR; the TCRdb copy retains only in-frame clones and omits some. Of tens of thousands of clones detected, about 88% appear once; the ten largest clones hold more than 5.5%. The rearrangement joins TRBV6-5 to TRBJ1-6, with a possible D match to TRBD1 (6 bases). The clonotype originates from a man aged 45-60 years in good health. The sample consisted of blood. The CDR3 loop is CASTRKGEGNSPLHF. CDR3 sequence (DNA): TGTGCCAGCACGAGAAAGGGGGAGGGTAATTCACCCCTCCACTTT.